This T cell receptor (beta chain) was sequenced for a study of blood T cell repertoires in COVID-19. At the level of the study: From the United States, Italy and Spain came samples of acute and convalescent COVID-19.

With 2 bases removed from V and 7 bases from J, the gap between germline ends came to 18 bases. The CDR3 loop spans 16 amino acids. Germline assignment: CDR1 MNHNY and CDR2 SVGAGI (reference sequence). Seattle patients were enrolled during active infection and followed longitudinally. In the original workflow: Reference gene primer amplification gave estimated nucleated cell counts. Sequenced by immunoSEQ multiplex PCR; TCRdb stores in-frame clones only, minus some. That table supplies the V and J calls and clone size; D and trimming were determined from the DNA. The repertoire holds fewer than 650,000 clones, with roughly 89% as singletons.

This TCR was recovered from a woman between 50 and 59 years old with COVID-19, enrolled during active disease. The chain uses TRBV6-6 and TRBJ1-5; D is uncertain. Source material: peripheral blood. CDR3 sequence: CASSYNFGREMQPQHF. The CDR3 DNA sequence: TGTGCCAGCAGTTACAACTTTGGGCGGGAGATGCAGCCCCAGCATTTT.